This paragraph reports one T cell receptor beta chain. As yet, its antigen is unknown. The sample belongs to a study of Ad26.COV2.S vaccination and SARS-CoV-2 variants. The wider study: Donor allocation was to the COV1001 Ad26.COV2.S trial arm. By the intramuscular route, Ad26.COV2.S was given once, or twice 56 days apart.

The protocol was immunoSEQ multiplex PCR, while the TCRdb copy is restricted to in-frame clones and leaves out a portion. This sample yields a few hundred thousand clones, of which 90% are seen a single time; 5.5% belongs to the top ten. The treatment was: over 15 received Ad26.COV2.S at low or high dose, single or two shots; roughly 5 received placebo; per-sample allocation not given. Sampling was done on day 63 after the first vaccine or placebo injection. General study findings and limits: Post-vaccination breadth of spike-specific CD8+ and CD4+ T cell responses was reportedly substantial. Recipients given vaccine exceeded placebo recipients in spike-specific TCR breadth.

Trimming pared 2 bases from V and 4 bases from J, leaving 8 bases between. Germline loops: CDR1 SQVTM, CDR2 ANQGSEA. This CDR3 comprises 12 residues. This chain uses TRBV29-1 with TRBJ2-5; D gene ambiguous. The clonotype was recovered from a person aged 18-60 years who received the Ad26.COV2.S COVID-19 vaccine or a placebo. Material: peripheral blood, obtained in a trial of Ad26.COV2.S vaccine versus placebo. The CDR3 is CSVESARETQYF. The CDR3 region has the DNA TGCAGCGTTGAATCGGCGCGAGAGACCCAGTACTTC.